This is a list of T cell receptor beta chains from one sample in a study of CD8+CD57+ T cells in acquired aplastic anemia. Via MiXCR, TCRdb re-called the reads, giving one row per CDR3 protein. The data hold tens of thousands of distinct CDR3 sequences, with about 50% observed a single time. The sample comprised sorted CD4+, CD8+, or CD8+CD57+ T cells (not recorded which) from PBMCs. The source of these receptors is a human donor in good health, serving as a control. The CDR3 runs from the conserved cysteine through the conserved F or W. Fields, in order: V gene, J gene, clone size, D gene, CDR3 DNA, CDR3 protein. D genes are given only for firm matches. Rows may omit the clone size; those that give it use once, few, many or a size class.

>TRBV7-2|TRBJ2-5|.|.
TGTGCCAGCAGCCACCAGTTAGAGACCCAGTACTTC
CASSHQLETQYF
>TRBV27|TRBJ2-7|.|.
TGTGCCAGCAGTTTAGTGGGACACCCCTACGAGCAGTACTTC
CASSLVGHPYEQYF
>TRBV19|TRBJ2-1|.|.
TGTGCCAGTAGCCCCATTAGCAGCAATGAGCAGTTCTTC
CASSPISSNEQFF
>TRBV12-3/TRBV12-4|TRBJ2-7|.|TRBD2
TGTGCCAGCACCCCACCTCGGGGGGTCTACGAGCAGTACTTC
CASTPPRGVYEQYF
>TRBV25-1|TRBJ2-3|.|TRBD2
TGTGCCAGCAGTGAACGGCCGGGAGTACGGTTCGCGGGAGGTGCAGATACGCAGTATTTT
CASSERPGVRFAGGADTQYF
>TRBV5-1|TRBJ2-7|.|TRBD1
TGCGCCAGCAGGACCGCCGGGACAAGGGGGCCCTACGAGCAGTACTTC
CASRTAGTRGPYEQYF
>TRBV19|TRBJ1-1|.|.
TGTGCCAGTAGCCGCACGAACACTGAAGCTTTCTTT
CASSRTNTEAFF
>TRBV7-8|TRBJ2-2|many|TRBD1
TGTGCCAGCAGCCTTCAGGGACAGGGTTACACCGGGGAGCTGTTTTTT
CASSLQGQGYTGELFF
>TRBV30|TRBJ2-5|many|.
TGTGCCTGGAGTCCACCCGGGCTAATGGGATGGGAGACCCAGTACTTC
CAWSPPGLMGWETQYF
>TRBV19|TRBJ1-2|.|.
TGTGCCACTACGTCTGCTTTGTCGAAGGAAGGCTACACCTTC
CATTSALSKEGYTF
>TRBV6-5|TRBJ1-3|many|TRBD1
TGTGCCAGCAGTTCGACAGGGGGCTCTGGAAACACCATATATTTT
CASSSTGGSGNTIYF
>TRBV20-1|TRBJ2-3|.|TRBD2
TGCAGCGCGGCACTTAGCGGGAGGGCTACAGATACGCAGTATTTT
CSAALSGRATDTQYF
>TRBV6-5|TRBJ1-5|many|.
TGTGCCAGCAGTTCCCGGGGCAGGGGAATCAATCAGCCCCAGCATTTT
CASSSRGRGINQPQHF
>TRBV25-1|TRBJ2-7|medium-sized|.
TGTGCCAGCAGTGGGGGGGCGAACGAGCAGTACTTC
CASSGGANEQYF
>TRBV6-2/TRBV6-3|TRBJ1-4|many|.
TGTGCCAGCAGGCCTACAGGTTCTAATGAAAAACTGTTTTTT
CASRPTGSNEKLFF
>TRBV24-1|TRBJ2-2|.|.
TGTGCCACCAGTGACCAAGACACTGGGGAGCTGTTTTTT
CATSDQDTGELFF
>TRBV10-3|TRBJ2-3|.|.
TGTGCCATCAGTGAGAGGGGGGAGAGAGATACGCAGTATTTT
CAISERGERDTQYF
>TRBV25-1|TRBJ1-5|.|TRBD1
TGTGCCAGCAGTACCAGGGGGCGACGTCAGCCCCAGCATTTT
CASSTRGRRQPQHF
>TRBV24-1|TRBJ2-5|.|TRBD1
TGTGCCACCAGTGACGGACAGGGGTCTCAAGAGACCCAGTACTTC
CATSDGQGSQETQYF
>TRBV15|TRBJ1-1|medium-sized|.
TGTGCCACCAGCCCAGGGGACCGGGACCACGGGGCTTTCTTT
CATSPGDRDHGAFF
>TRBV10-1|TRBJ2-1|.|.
TGCGCCAGCAGTGGGGGATCTTCCAATGAGCAGTTCTTC
CASSGGSSNEQFF
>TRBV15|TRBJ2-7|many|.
TGTGCCACCAGCAACTTTGAGGGGGGCAGGGGGGCGGTCTACGAGCAGTACTTC
CATSNFEGGRGAVYEQYF
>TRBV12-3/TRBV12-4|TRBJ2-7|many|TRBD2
TGTGCCAGCAGCCCCGGAAGGCGGGGGACTCCTCAGTACTTC
CASSPGRRGTPQYF
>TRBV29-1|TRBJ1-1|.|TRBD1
TGCAGCACCCGACAGGGGGCGAGGGACACTGAAGCTTTCTTT
CSTRQGARDTEAFF
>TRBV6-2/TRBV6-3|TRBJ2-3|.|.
TGTGCCAGCACCAACACAGATACGCAGTATTTT
CASTNTDTQYF
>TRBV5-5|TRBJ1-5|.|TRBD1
TGTGCCAGCAGCTGGACAGGGTCCAATCAGCCCCAGCATTTT
CASSWTGSNQPQHF
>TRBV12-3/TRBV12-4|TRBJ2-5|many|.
TGTGCCAGCAGTCCGCCCGGAGGGGGGGCAGGGGAGACCCAGTACTTC
CASSPPGGGAGETQYF
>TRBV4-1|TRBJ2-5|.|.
TGCGCCAGCAGCCAAGTGGCTATAGAGACCCAGTACTTC
CASSQVAIETQYF
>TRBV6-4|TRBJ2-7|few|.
TGTGCCGGCAGAAGGACAGACAGCCCCTACGAGCAGTACTTC
CAGRRTDSPYEQYF
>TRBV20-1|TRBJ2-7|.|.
TGCAGTGCCTCCGACGAGCAGTACTTC
CSASDEQYF
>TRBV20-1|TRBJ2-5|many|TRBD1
TGCAGTGCTGCTCACCCGGGACAGGGGGAGACCCAGTACTTC
CSAAHPGQGETQYF
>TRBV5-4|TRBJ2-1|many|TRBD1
TGTGCCAGCGACTCGGGACAGGGCACCCTCAATGAGCAGTTCTTC
CASDSGQGTLNEQFF
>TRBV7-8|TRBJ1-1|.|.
TGTGCCAGCAGCCGCCAAACGTCGTATCTTAGTGAAGCTTTCTTT
CASSRQTSYLSEAFF
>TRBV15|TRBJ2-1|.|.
TGTGCCACGGACTCGGGTCATACCGAGCAGTTCTTC
CATDSGHTEQFF
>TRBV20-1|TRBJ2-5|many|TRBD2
TGCAGTGCCGGGGGAGGGGAAAAAGAGACCCAGTACTTC
CSAGGGEKETQYF
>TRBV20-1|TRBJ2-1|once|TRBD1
TGCAGTGCTAGTAACAGGGGGCGCGCCTACAATGAGCAGTTCTTC
CSASNRGRAYNEQFF
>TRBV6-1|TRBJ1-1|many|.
TGTGCCAGCAAAATAAGGACAGCGATGAACACTGAAGCTTTCTTT
CASKIRTAMNTEAFF
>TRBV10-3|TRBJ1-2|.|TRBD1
TGTGCCATCAGTGAGAGGGGACAGGGGGTTTCTGGCTACACCTTC
CAISERGQGVSGYTF
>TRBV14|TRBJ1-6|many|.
TGTGCCAGCAGCCAAGGGACAAATAATTCACCCCTCCACTTT
CASSQGTNNSPLHF
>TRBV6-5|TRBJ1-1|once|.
TGTGCCAGCAGTACCACTGAAGCTTTCTTT
CASSTTEAFF
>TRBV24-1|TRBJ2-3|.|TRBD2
TGTGCCACCAGTTTGGGTAGCGGGGGGGCCAAGACAGATACGCAGTATTTT
CATSLGSGGAKTDTQYF
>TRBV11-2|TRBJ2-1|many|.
TGTGCCAGCAGCTTACTCCGATTTATAGGGCGGGGAAAAAACAATGAGCAGTTCTTC
CASSLLRFIGRGKNNEQFF
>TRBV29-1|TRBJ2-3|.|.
TGCAGCGTTGAAGCGGGACGTGGGGCAGATACGCAGTATTTT
CSVEAGRGADTQYF
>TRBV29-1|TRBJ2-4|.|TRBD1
TGCAGCGTAGGGACAGGGGGCGCGGGCATTCAGTACTTC
CSVGTGGAGIQYF
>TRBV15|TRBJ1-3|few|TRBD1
TGTGCCACCAGCGACAGGGGCTCTGGAAACACCATATATTTT
CATSDRGSGNTIYF
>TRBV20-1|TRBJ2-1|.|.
TGCAGTGCTTTAACGGGGGCGGGCAATGAGCAGTTCTTC
CSALTGAGNEQFF
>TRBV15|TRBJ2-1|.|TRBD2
TGTGCCACCAGCAGAGTGGGGACTAGCCCTTACAATGAGCAGTTCTTC
CATSRVGTSPYNEQFF
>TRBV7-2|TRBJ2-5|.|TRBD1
TGTGCCAGCAGGAGCAGGGGGACGGAGACCCAGTACTTC
CASRSRGTETQYF
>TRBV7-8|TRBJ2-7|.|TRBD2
TGTGCCAGCAGCTTACTAGCGGGCGAGCAGTACTTC
CASSLLAGEQYF
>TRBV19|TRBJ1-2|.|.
TGTGCCAGTAGTACAGGGAATTGGGGAGGTGGCTACACCTTC
CASSTGNWGGGYTF
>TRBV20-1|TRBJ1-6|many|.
TGCAGTGCTACAACAGTCTCCTATAATTCACCCCTCCACTTT
CSATTVSYNSPLHF
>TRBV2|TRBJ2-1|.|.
TGTGCCAGCAGGGACATAAACTACAATGAGCAGTTCTTC
CASRDINYNEQFF
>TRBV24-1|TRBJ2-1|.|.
TGTGCCACCAGTAGTCCGGGGCTGTCCTACAATGAGCAGTTCTTC
CATSSPGLSYNEQFF
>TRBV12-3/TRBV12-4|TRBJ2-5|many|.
TGTGCCAGCAGTTCCCAGCCTAGCACTCAAGAGACCCAGTACTTC
CASSSQPSTQETQYF
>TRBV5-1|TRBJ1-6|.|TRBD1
TGCGCCAGCAGCTTGGCCCCAGGGGGTAATTCACCCCTCCACTTT
CASSLAPGGNSPLHF